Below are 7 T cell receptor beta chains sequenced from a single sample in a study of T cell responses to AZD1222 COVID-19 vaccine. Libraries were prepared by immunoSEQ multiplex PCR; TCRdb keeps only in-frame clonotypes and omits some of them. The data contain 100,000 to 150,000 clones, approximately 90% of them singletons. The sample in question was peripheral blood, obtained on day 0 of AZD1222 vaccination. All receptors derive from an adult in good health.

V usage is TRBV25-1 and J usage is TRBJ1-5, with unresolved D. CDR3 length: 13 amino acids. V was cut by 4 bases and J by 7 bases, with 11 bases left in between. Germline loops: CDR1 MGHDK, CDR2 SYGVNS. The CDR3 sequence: CASSVIGKQPQHF. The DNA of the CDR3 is TGTGCCAGCAGTGTAATAGGGAAGCAGCCCCAGCATTTT.

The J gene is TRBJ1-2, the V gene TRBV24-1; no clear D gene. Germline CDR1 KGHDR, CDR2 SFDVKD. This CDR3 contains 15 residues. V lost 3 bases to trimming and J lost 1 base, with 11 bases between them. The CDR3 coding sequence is TGTGCCACCAGTGATCCGAAGACTCTTAACTATGGCTACACCTTC. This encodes CATSDPKTLNYGYTF.

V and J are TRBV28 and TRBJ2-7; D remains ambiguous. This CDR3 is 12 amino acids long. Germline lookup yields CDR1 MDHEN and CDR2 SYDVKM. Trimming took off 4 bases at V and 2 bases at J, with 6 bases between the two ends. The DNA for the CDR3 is TGTGCCAGCAGTTCAGGTCCCTACGAGCAGTACTTC. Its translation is CASSSGPYEQYF.

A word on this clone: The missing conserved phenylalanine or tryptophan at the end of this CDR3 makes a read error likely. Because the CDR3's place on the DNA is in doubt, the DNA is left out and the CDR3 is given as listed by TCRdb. The CDR3 sequence: CASSHPRGPLRI. This chain links TRBV4-1 with TRBJ1-6. The CDR3 is 12 amino acids in total, end residues counted. Germline CDR1 reads MGHRA; CDR2 reads YSYEKL.

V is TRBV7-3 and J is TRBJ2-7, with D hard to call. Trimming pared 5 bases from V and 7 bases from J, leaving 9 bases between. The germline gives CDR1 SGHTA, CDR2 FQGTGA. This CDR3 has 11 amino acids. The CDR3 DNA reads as TGTGCCAGCAGCCTCCCTATAGAGCAGTACTTC. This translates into CASSLPIEQYF.

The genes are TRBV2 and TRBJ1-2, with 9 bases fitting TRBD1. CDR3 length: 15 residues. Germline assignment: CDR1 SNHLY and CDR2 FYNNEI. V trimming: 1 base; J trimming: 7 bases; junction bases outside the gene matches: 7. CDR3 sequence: CASSEGTGVRGGYTF. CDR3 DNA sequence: TGTGCCAGCAGTGAAGGGACAGGGGTTAGGGGTGGCTACACCTTC.

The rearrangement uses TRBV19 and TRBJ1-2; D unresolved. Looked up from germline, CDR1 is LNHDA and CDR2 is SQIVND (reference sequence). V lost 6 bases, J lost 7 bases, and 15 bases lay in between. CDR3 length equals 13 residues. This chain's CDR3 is CASSLRAAVGYTF. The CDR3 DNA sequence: TGTGCCAGTAGCCTACGGGCGGCGGTTGGCTACACCTTC.